A selection of T cell receptor beta chains follows, all from one sample in a study of blood T cell repertoires in COVID-19. The protocol was immunoSEQ multiplex PCR, while the TCRdb copy is restricted to in-frame clones and leaves out a portion. The sample lists hundreds of thousands of clones, 87% occurring once. Sequencing was performed on PBMCs or T cells enriched from blood (not recorded which). Receptors were obtained from a young woman with acute COVID-19. Each CDR3 is given with its conserved first and last residue. The D gene is left open where the match is weak. Some rows mark clone size as missing; the rest say once, few, many or name a class of expanded clone.

V gene	D gene	J gene	clone size	CDR3 DNA	CDR3 protein
TRBV7-9	TRBD1	TRBJ1-1	.	TGTGCCAGCAGCGCCAAAGGACAGGTGAACACTGAAGCTTTCTTT	CASSAKGQVNTEAFF
TRBV11-3	TRBD1	TRBJ2-3	.	TGTGCCAGCAGCTGGGGGACAGGTGGGGGCACAGATACGCAGTATTTT	CASSWGTGGGTDTQYF
TRBV2	TRBD2	TRBJ2-4	.	TGTGCCAGCACCCCGATGATGGCGGGAGAGAGGGTCCTTCAGTACTTC	CASTPMMAGERVLQYF
TRBV5-4	.	TRBJ1-4	.	TGTGCCAGCAGCTTGAGGGGGAGGGCTAATGAAAAACTGTTTTTT	CASSLRGRANEKLFF
TRBV29-1	TRBD2	TRBJ2-1	.	TGCAGCGTTGAAGGTCGTAGCGGGGGTGTCAATGAGCAGTTCTTC	CSVEGRSGGVNEQFF
TRBV6-6	.	TRBJ1-1	.	TGTGCCAGCAGCAGGCGTAACACTGAAGCTTTCTTT	CASSRRNTEAFF
TRBV29-1	TRBD2	TRBJ2-3	.	TGCAGCGTTGGACTAGCGGGAGTGAGCACAGATACGCAGTATTTT	CSVGLAGVSTDTQYF
TRBV10-2	.	TRBJ2-7	.	TGCGCCAGCTGTGAACCCTCCGCGGGGTCCTACGAGCAGTACTTC	CASCEPSAGSYEQYF
TRBV3-1/TRBV3-2	TRBD2	TRBJ2-5	.	TGTGCCAGCAGCCCACTAGCGGGGTCGGGGACCCAGTACTTC	CASSPLAGSGTQYF
TRBV7-9	TRBD1	TRBJ1-5	few	TGTGCCAGCAGCCAGGGACAGAATCAGCCCCAGCATTTT	CASSQGQNQPQHF
TRBV12-3/TRBV12-4	.	TRBJ1-1	.	TGTGCCAGCAGGGGACAACCGAACACTGAAGCTTTCTTT	CASRGQPNTEAFF
TRBV28	TRBD2	TRBJ2-2	once	TGTGCCAGCAGTTTTCGAGCGGGAGGCTCGAACACCGGGGAGCTGTTTTTT	CASSFRAGGSNTGELFF
TRBV19	.	TRBJ1-5	few	TGTGCCAGTACTTGGGGGGGAGGTCAGCCCCAGCATTTT	CASTWGGGQPQHF
TRBV7-2	TRBD2	TRBJ2-3	few	TGTGCCAGCAGCTTTGGCGGGAGCTTTGGGGATACGCAGTATTTT	CASSFGGSFGDTQYF
TRBV6-4	.	TRBJ1-1	.	TGTGCCAGCAGTCAGACTCGGGACACTGAAGCTTTCTTT	CASSQTRDTEAFF
TRBV5-1	TRBD2	TRBJ2-5	.	TGCGCCAGCAGCCTACTAGCGGGGGGGCTGCGAGAGACCCAGTACTTC	CASSLLAGGLRETQYF